This T cell receptor (beta chain) was profiled in a study of CXCR3-negative and CXCR3-positive naive CD8 T cells. Looked up from germline, CDR1 is SEHNR and CDR2 is FQNEAQ (reference sequence). The CDR3 loop spans 12 amino acids. cDNA libraries for TRB were generated by 5' RACE incorporating UMI labels. TCRdb re-called the 5' RACE reads and catalogs CDR3 proteins one per entry, DNA excluded. Its table records over 70,000 distinct CDR3 sequences. The receptor's source is a human donor in good health. Some clones in this sample may be carry-over from other donors' samples. The chain carries TRBV7-9 and TRBJ1-2. The sequencing sample was made of naive CXCR3- CD8+ T cells from blood. Subset noted: CD45RO-CCR7+CD27+CD95- naive CD8+ T cells lacking CXCR3 (TNR3-). The CDR3 sequence is CASSTDHYGYTF.